These 12 T cell receptor beta chains share one sample of origin, sequenced in a study of blood T cell repertoires in COVID-19. The assay was immunoSEQ multiplex PCR, and TCRdb's table has in-frame clones only and misses some. Counted here are roughly 150,000 clones, approximately 87% occurring once; the ten biggest clones make up roughly 4%. The sequencing sample was made of peripheral blood. The receptors shown here come from an older woman with acute or convalescent COVID-19.

The chain links TRBV10-3 to TRBJ2-5, with 9 bases that match TRBD2. Germline CDR1 ENHRY, CDR2 SYGVKD. This CDR3 comprises 15 residues. The junction had 5 bases not matched to a gene; V was cut back by 0 bases and J by 6 bases. As DNA, the CDR3 is TGTGCCATCAGTGAGTCGGCGGGGGGGCCTCAGACCCAGTACTTC. Protein: CAISESAGGPQTQYF.

This clone was recorded a few times. Additional DNA sequences in this sample encode the identical CDR3. This rearrangement joins TRBV6-5 to TRBJ1-1; 8 nucleotides agree with TRBD1. After removal of 6 bases from V and 0 bases from J, the junction contained 3 bases not matched to a gene. Germline assignment: CDR1 MNHEY and CDR2 SVGAGI. The CDR3 loop spans 14 amino acids. The CDR3 nucleotides read TGTGCCAGCAGCCGGACAGGGATGAACACTGAAGCTTTCTTT. Translated, it gives CASSRTGMNTEAFF.

The chain recombines TRBV19 with TRBJ2-4; TRBD2 matches 7 bases. CDR3 length: 15 residues. After removal of 1 base from V and 2 bases from J, the junction contained 2 bases not matched to a gene. CDR1 and CDR2 (germline): LNHDA, SQIVND (reference sequence). In DNA, the CDR3 is TGTGCCAGTAGTATAGGCGGGACTACCAAAAACATTCAGTACTTC. It yields the protein CASSIGGTTKNIQYF. The full variable domain, in which reference TRBV19 and TRBJ2-4 provide the parts outside the CDR3, is DGGITQSPKYLFRKEGQNVTLSCEQNLNHDAMYWYRQDPGQGLRLIYYSQIVNDFQKGDIAEGYSVSREKKESFPLTVTSAQKNPTAFYLCASSIGGTTKNIQYFGAGTRLSVL.

The chain has TRBV2 and TRBJ1-1; D is perhaps TRBD1 (6 bases). Germline CDR1 reads SNHLY; CDR2 reads FYNNEI. Trimming cost V 5 bases and J 1 base, with 14 bases left between them. The CDR3 is 15 amino acids. The CDR3 bases are TGTGCCAGCAGTTCGTCGGACAGAGCGAACACTGAAGCTTTCTTT. Residues: CASSSSDRANTEAFF.

The chain couples TRBV9 to TRBJ2-7, with 12 positions matching TRBD1. Losses at the gene ends were 3 bases for V and 1 base for J; bases not matched to a gene: 11. The CDR3 totals 18 residues. Per germline, CDR1 SGDLS and CDR2 YYNGEE. The CDR3 loop reads CASSAVPGQGAGSYEQYF. CDR3 DNA sequence: TGTGCCAGCAGCGCAGTCCCGGGACAGGGGGCCGGGTCCTACGAGCAGTACTTC.

This clone appeared a few times. V usage is TRBV4-3 and J usage is TRBJ1-5, with D unresolved. V dropped 0 bases and J dropped 2 bases, with 11 bases sitting between them. The germline V gene has CDR1 LGHNA and CDR2 YSLEER. The CDR3 runs 16 residues. As DNA, the CDR3 is TGCGCCAGCAGCCAAGATATCCGGGGAGGCAATCAGCCCCAGCATTTT. It is translated as CASSQDIRGGNQPQHF.

The genes are TRBV25-1 and TRBJ2-5; 10 bases match TRBD1. Germline loops: CDR1 MGHDK, CDR2 SYGVNS. V was clipped by 2 bases and J by 2 bases; unmatched bases: 8. The CDR3 is 17 residues long. In nucleotides, the CDR3 is TGTGCCAGCAGTGAAGAGATTTGGACAGGGGGACAAGAGACCCAGTACTTC. It translates to CASSEEIWTGGQETQYF. Full variable domain (outside the CDR3, taken from reference TRBV25-1 and TRBJ2-5): EADIYQTPRYLVIGTGKKITLECSQTMGHDKMYWYQQDPGMELHLIHYSYGVNSTEKGDLSSESTVSRIRTEHFPLTLESARPSHTSQYLCASSEEIWTGGQETQYFGPGTRLLVL.

The V and J genes are TRBV5-4 and TRBJ1-6; the D is unclear. The V and J ends lost 2 bases and 6 bases respectively, with 12 bases between them. The CDR3 spans 15 residues. The V gene's germline CDR1 is SGHNT and CDR2 YYREEE (reference sequence). This CDR3 is CASSFGVLGNSPLHF. The DNA of the CDR3 is TGTGCCAGCAGCTTCGGGGTGTTGGGTAATTCACCCCTCCACTTT.

This sequence joins TRBV14 and TRBJ2-5, with TRBD2 matching over 13 bases. CDR3 length: 17 residues. Germline loops: CDR1 SGHDN, CDR2 FVKESK. After removal of 0 bases from V and 4 bases from J, the junction contained 5 bases not matched to a gene. The CDR3 sequence is CASSQDVGLAGRETQYF. The CDR3 region has the DNA TGTGCCAGCAGCCAAGATGTGGGACTAGCGGGGAGAGAGACCCAGTACTTC.

This clone was picked up a small number of times. In nucleotides, the CDR3 is TGTGCCAGCAGCCCGCGGCAGTTGTTGGACAATGAGCAGTTCTTC. Translating gives CASSPRQLLDNEQFF. The chain carries TRBV5-6 and TRBJ2-1; D is unresolved. This CDR3 region has 15 residues. Trimming left V 4 bases short and J 5 bases short, with 16 bases between. Germline CDR1 reads SGHDT; CDR2 reads YYEEEE.

The chain employs TRBV19 and TRBJ1-2, with D uncertain. This CDR3 is 14 amino acids long. V was clipped by 5 bases and J by 1 base, with 11 bases between them. Germline CDR1 reads LNHDA; CDR2 reads SQIVND (reference sequence). CDR3 amino acids: CASSLNRGNYGYTF. DNA of the CDR3: TGTGCCAGTAGTCTAAACCGGGGTAACTATGGCTACACCTTC.

The chain joins TRBV6-2 or TRBV6-3 to TRBJ2-5, with a possible D match to TRBD2 (6 bases). V lost 3 bases and J 5 bases, leaving 13 bases between the germline ends. Germline assignment: CDR1 MNHEY and CDR2 SVGEGT. The CDR3 sequence is 14 residues long. The CDR3 coding sequence is TGTGCCAGCAGTTATGGAGGGCTGGCGGAGACCCAGTACTTC. This encodes CASSYGGLAETQYF.